The source of this TCR beta chain is a study of blood T cells in healthy people across ages. Study-wide results and caveats: Leaving the PBMCs unsorted stopped any conclusive comparison of naive versus antigen-experienced cells.

Germline V lookup: CDR1 SGHTA, CDR2 FQGNSA. This CDR3 has 16 amino acids. As for this clonotype: The antigen is not known. A read error may produce the germline difference seen at one junction end.

Alongside a J-beta primer mix, a sample-barcoded 5' primer served in a second PCR lasting about 7 to 12 cycles. Template switching added a 12-random-nucleotide identifier to every cDNA molecule. Using its own MiXCR run on the 5' RACE reads, TCRdb lists one record per CDR3 protein. The sample consists of some 640,000 distinct CDR3 sequences, around half of them appearing once. The sequenced material came from blood. The clonotype comes from a woman aged 60 to 75 in good health. The chain joins TRBV7-2 to TRBJ2-1; 7 positions agree with TRBD2. Written as DNA, the CDR3 is TGTGCCAGCAGCTTAGATGGCGGGAGCTCCTACAATAAGCAGTTCTTC. Translated, it gives CASSLDGGSSYNKQFF.